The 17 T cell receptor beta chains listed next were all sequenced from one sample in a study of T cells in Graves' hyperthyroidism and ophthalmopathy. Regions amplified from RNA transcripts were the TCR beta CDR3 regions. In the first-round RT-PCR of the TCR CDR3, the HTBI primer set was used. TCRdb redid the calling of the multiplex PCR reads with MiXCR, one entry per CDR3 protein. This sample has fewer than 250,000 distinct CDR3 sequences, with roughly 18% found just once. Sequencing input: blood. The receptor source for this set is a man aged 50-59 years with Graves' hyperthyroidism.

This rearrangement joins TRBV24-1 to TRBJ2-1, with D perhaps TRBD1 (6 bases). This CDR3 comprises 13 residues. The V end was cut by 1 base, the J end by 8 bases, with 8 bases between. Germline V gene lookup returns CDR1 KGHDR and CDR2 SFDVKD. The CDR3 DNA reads TGTGCCACCAGTGATTTTGGGGGCCATGAGCAGTTCTTC. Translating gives CATSDFGGHEQFF.

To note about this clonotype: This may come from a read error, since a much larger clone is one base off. The CDR3 region is CASSYGGNEQFF. The CDR3 nucleotides are TGTGCCAGCAGTTACGGGGGAAATGAGCAGTTCTTC. The chain uses TRBV6-2 or TRBV6-3 and TRBJ2-1, with D perhaps matching TRBD1 or TRBD2 (5 bases each). The V end lost 2 bases, the J end lost 7 bases, and 6 bases lay between the germline ends. Germline CDR1 MNHEY, CDR2 SVGEGT. CDR3 length: 12 amino acids.

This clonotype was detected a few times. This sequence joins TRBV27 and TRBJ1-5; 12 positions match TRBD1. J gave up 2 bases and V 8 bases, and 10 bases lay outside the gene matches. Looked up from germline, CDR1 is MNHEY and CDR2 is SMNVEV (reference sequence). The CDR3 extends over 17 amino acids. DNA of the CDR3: TGTGCCAGCGATCGGGACAGGGGGCGGTGGGGCAATCAGCCCCAGCATTTT. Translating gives CASDRDRGRWGNQPQHF.

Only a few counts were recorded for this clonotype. CDR3 sequence (DNA): TGTGCCAGCAGTATGACTTTGAGCTCCTACAATGAGCAGTTCTTC. Its translation: CASSMTLSSYNEQFF. The chain combines TRBV28 with TRBJ2-1; D gene unclear. V was trimmed by 5 bases and J by 0 bases, leaving 11 bases between them. Germline assignment: CDR1 MDHEN and CDR2 SYDVKM. This CDR3 region has 15 residues.

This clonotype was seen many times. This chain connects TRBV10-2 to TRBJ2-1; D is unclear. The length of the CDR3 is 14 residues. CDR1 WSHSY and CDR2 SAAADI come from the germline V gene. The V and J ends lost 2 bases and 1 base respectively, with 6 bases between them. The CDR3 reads CASSEVRSYNEQFF. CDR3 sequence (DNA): TGCGCCAGCAGTGAGGTTAGATCCTACAATGAGCAGTTCTTC.

The chain's CDR3 is CASSLGPLEGAQYF. DNA of the CDR3: TGTGCCAGCAGCCTAGGACCGCTCGAGGGGGCCCAGTACTTC. J is TRBJ2-5 and V is TRBV4-2, with D maybe TRBD1 (6 bases). V was shortened by 4 bases and J by 9 bases, with 18 bases between the two germline ends. Germline values: CDR1 LGHNA, CDR2 YNFKEQ. The CDR3 is 14 residues long.

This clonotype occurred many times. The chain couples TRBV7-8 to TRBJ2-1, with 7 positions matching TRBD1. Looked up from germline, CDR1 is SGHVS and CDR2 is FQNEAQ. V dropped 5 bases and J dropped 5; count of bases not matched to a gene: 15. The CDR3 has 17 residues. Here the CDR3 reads CASSLVMRQGPNNEQFF. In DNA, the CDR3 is TGTGCCAGCAGCCTAGTCATGAGACAGGGTCCTAACAATGAGCAGTTCTTC. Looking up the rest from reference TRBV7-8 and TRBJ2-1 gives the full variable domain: GAGVSQSPRYKVAKRGQDVALRCDPISGHVSLFWYQQALGQGPEFLTYFQNEAQLDKSGLPSDRFFAERPEGSVSTLKIQRTQQEDSAVYLCASSLVMRQGPNNEQFFGPGTRLTVL.

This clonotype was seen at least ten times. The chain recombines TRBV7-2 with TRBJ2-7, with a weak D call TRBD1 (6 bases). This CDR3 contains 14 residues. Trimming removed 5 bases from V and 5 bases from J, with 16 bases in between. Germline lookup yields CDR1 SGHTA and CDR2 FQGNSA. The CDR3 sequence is CASSPGVGGHEQYF. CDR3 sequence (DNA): TGTGCCAGCAGCCCGGGTGTTGGGGGCCACGAGCAGTACTTC.

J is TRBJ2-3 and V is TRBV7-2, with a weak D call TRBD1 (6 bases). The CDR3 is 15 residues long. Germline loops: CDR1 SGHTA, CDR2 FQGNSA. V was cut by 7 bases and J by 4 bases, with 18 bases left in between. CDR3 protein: CASKLLTGPADTQYF. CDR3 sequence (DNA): TGTGCCAGCAAGTTGTTAACAGGGCCCGCAGATACGCAGTATTTT.

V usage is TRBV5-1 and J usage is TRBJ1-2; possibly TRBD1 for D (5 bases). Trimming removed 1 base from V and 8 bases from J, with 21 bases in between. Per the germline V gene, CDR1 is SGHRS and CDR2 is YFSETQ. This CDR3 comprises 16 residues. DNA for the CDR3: TGCGCCAGCAGCTTGAGCGGGGGTAGTAGATCGGGAGGCTACACCTTC. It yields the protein CASSLSGGSRSGGYTF.

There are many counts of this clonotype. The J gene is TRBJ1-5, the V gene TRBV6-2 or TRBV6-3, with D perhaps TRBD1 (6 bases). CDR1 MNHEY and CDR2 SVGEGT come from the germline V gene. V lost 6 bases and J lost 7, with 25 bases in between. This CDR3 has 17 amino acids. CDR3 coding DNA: TGTGCCAGCAGAGAAAGGAGGGGGGGAGACTCAATCCAGCCCCAGCATTTT. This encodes CASRERRGGDSIQPQHF.

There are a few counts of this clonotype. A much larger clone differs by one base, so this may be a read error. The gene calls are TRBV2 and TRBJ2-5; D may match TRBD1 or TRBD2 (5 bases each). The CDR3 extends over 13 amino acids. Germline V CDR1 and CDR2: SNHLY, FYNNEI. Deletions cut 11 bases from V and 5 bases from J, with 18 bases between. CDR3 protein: CAGNLGREETQYF. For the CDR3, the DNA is TGTGCCGGCAATCTCGGCAGGGAGGAGACCCAGTACTTC.

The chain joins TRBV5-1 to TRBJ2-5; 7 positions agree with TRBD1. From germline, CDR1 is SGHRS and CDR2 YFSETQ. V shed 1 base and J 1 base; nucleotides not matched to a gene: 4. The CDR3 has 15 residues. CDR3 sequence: CASSLLGQVQETQYF. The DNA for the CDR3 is TGCGCCAGCAGCTTGCTAGGACAGGTCCAAGAGACCCAGTACTTC.

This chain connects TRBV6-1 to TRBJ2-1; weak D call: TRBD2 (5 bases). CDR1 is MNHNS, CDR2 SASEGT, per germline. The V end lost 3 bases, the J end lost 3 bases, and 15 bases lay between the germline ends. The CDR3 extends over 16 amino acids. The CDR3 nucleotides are TGTGCCAGCAGTGAGCTAGCAACAAGGCTCTACAATGAGCAGTTCTTC. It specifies CASSELATRLYNEQFF.

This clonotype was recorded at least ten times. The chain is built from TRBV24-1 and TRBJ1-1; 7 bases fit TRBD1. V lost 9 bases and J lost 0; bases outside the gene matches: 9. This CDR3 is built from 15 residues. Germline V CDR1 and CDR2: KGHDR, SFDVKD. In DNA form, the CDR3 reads TGTGCCACCCGATGGACAGGAGACATGAACACTGAAGCTTTCTTT. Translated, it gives CATRWTGDMNTEAFF.

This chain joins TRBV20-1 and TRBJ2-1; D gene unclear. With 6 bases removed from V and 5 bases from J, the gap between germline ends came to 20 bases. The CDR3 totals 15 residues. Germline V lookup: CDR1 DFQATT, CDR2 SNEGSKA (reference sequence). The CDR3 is CSAVPGASVDNEQFF. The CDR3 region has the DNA TGCAGTGCGGTCCCCGGCGCTAGTGTAGACAATGAGCAGTTCTTC.

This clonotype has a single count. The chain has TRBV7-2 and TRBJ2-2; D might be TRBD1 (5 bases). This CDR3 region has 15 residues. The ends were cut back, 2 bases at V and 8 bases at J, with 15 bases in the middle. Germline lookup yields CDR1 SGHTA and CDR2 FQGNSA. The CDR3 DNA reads TGTGCCAGCAGCTTAATAGTAGGGGCGGTGGGGGAGCTGTTTTTT. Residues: CASSLIVGAVGELFF. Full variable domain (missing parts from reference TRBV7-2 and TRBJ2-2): GAGVSQSPSNKVTEKGKDVELRCDPISGHTALYWYRQSLGQGLEFLIYFQGNSAPDKSGLPSDRFSAERTGGSVSTLTIQRTQQEDSAVYLCASSLIVGAVGELFFGEGSRLTVL.